A selection of T cell receptor beta chains follows, all from one sample in a study of monozygotic twins with inflammatory bowel disease. TCRdb reprocessed the 5' RACE reads, keeping one entry per CDR3 protein, no DNA. This sample's table has about 150,000 distinct CDR3 sequences. Material for sequencing was blood. Receptor source: a human donor with ulcerative colitis or Crohn's disease, or a healthy co-twin of an affected twin (not recorded which). The CDR3 runs from the conserved cysteine through the conserved F or W.

j_call v_call cdr3_aa
TRBJ1-6 TRBV5-1 CASSLGTVGSPLHF
TRBJ1-4 TRBV20-1 CSARSDTGETNEKLFF
TRBJ2-1 TRBV5-1 CASSLRLVNNEQFF
TRBJ1-3 TRBV5-1 CASSLLTGTSGNTIYF
TRBJ2-4 TRBV5-1 CASSFVGGSNSDIQYF
TRBJ2-6 TRBV11-1 CASSLGRQGAVSGANVLTF
TRBJ2-3 TRBV7-2 CASSLNSGTGGSDTQYF
TRBJ2-7 TRBV5-1 CASSLVGYEQYF
TRBJ2-5 TRBV24-1 CATSDQRLAGVPQETQYF
TRBJ2-5 TRBV21-1 CASSKNRGLGETQYF
TRBJ2-7 TRBV7-2 CASSLGWDVSYEQYF
TRBJ2-7 TRBV6-5 CASSYSIGLAGTYEQYF
TRBJ2-3 TRBV20-1 CSANRVGGTDTQYF
TRBJ1-2 TRBV9 CASSVPGGYTF
TRBJ2-5 TRBV24-1 CATSDPNRVQETQYF
TRBJ2-1 TRBV4-1 CASSQAGQGLVNEQFF
TRBJ2-1 TRBV5-1 CASSPGGGAYNEQFF
TRBJ1-5 TRBV20-1 CSAQDRAQPQQF
TRBJ2-1 TRBV24-1 CATSDFRGVEQFF